A single sample is the source of the 19 T cell receptor beta chains below, sequenced in a study of blood T cell repertoires in COVID-19 (dated by TCRdb to about 2020). The library was produced with the immunoSEQ multiplex PCR assay. Imported from immuneACCESS, the table was reduced by TCRdb to in-frame sequences with V and J called. These copies leave out some clones; in studies compared against another copy, an unresolved V gene accounts for under half, and the cause of the remainder is not known. The sample has 280,000 or so clones on record, about 80% of them singletons. The ten top clones hold 8% to 9.5% of the sample. The sample consisted of peripheral blood. These receptors all stem from a woman aged 45-65 years who had recovered from COVID-19.

This clone has just one count. The rearrangement uses TRBV28 and TRBJ2-4, with 8 bases aligning to TRBD1. Germline loops: CDR1 MDHEN, CDR2 SYDVKM. CDR3 size: 16 residues. The trim removed 5 bases at V and 0 bases at J, leaving 6 bases unmatched. The DNA of the CDR3 is TGTGCCAGCAGTCCAAAGACAGGGGTAGCCAAAAACATTCAGTACTTC. This codes for CASSPKTGVAKNIQYF.

The chain has TRBV4-2 and TRBJ2-5, with 8 positions matching TRBD2. Germline V gene sequence: CDR1 LGHNA, CDR2 YNFKEQ. The CDR3 extends over 17 amino acids. Trimming at V came to 1 base and at J to 4 bases, leaving 11 bases not matched to a gene. CDR3 coding DNA: TGTGCCAGCAGCCAAGTTTTGGAAATAGCGGGGCGAGAGACCCAGTACTTC. Encoded protein: CASSQVLEIAGRETQYF.

The chain uses TRBV24-1 and TRBJ1-4; 7 bases map to TRBD1. The CDR3 is 15 amino acids. With V trimmed by 3 bases and J by 4 bases, 4 bases remained unmatched. Germline loops: CDR1 KGHDR, CDR2 SFDVKD. The CDR3 reads CATSDGTAINEKLFF. CDR3 sequence (DNA): TGTGCCACCAGTGATGGGACAGCCATTAATGAAAAACTGTTTTTT.

This chain connects TRBV19 to TRBJ2-4, with 7 bases fitting TRBD1. The CDR3 contains 13 residues. The germline CDR1 and CDR2 sequences are LNHDA and SQIVND (reference sequence). The V gene end was trimmed by 9 bases and the J gene end by 4 bases; junction bases not matched to a gene: 6. The CDR3 sequence is CASTKGAKNIQYF. In DNA, the CDR3 is TGTGCCAGCACCAAGGGGGCTAAAAACATTCAGTACTTC.

The chain joins TRBV10-3 to TRBJ2-5; TRBD2 agrees at 9 bases. J gave up 5 bases and V 4 bases, and 5 bases lay outside the gene matches. CDR1 is ENHRY and CDR2 is SYGVKD in the germline V gene. The length of the CDR3 is 14 residues. CDR3 coding DNA: TGTGCCATCAGTGGCGGGGGGGCCGGGGAGACCCAGTACTTC. This sequence encodes CAISGGGAGETQYF.

V and J are TRBV12-5 and TRBJ1-1; 7 nucleotides match TRBD1. Germline loops: CDR1 LGHNT, CDR2 FRNRAP. The CDR3 contains 11 residues. Trimming took 6 bases from V and 10 from J; bases not matched to a gene: 5. The CDR3 loop reads CASGSDRVAFF. The CDR3 DNA follows: TGTGCTAGTGGGTCAGACAGGGTAGCTTTCTTT.

This clone was seen just once. V gene TRBV6-6 combines with J gene TRBJ2-7; 16 nucleotides align to TRBD2. Germline V gene lookup returns CDR1 MNHNY and CDR2 SVGAGI (reference sequence). V was clipped by 5 bases and J by 2 bases; unmatched bases: 9. The CDR3 consists of 18 residues. Here the CDR3 reads CASSPPGLAGGGAYEQYF. Here the CDR3 DNA reads TGTGCCAGCAGTCCCCCGGGACTAGCGGGAGGGGGGGCCTACGAGCAGTACTTC.

CDR3 residues: CASSLFRDTEAFF. In DNA form, the CDR3 reads TGTGCCAGCAGCTTATTCCGGGACACTGAAGCTTTCTTT. This sequence joins TRBV6-5 and TRBJ1-1; D is undetermined. The CDR3 loop spans 13 amino acids. In germline, CDR1 is MNHEY, CDR2 SVGAGI. Trimming stripped 6 bases from V and 3 bases from J, with 11 bases between.

This chain links TRBV7-9 with TRBJ2-3, with 11 bases lining up with TRBD1. V lost 7 bases and J lost 3; bases outside the gene matches: 6. CDR1 and CDR2 (germline): SEHNR, FQNEAQ (reference sequence). The CDR3 has 15 amino acids. The CDR3 loop reads CASIVGQGATDTQYF. Written as DNA, the CDR3 is TGTGCCAGCATCGTCGGACAGGGGGCAACAGATACGCAGTATTTT.

The chain joins TRBV3-1 (or the pseudogene TRBV3-2) to TRBJ2-1; 7 positions match TRBD2. The V and J ends lost 2 bases and 8 bases, in that order; junction bases with no gene match: 9. Germline lookup yields CDR1 LGHDT and CDR2 YNNKEL (reference sequence). The CDR3 loop spans 15 amino acids. CDR3 DNA: TGTGCCAGCAGCCAATATTCCGGGGCGGGGGATGAGCAGTTCTTC. This gives the protein CASSQYSGAGDEQFF.

The chain recombines TRBV5-8 with TRBJ2-4; TRBD2 aligns across 8 bases. The germline V gene encodes CDR1 SGHTS and CDR2 YDEGEE. The CDR3 contains 15 residues. The ends lost 0 bases at V and 7 bases at J; junction bases unmatched: 6. The CDR3 loop reads CASSLEGGGRNIQYF. CDR3 in DNA: TGTGCCAGCAGCTTGGAGGGCGGGGGGCGGAACATTCAGTACTTC.

This clone was seen a handful of times. This chain uses TRBV7-9 with TRBJ2-1; D might be TRBD1 (5 bases). Germline V gene lookup returns CDR1 SEHNR and CDR2 FQNEAQ (reference sequence). Trimming cost V 0 bases and J 16 bases, with 13 bases left between them. CDR3 length: 12 amino acids. This CDR3 reads CASSLADTASFF. CDR3 DNA: TGTGCCAGCAGCTTAGCGGACACCGCCAGCTTCTTC.

The V and J genes are TRBV2 and TRBJ1-2; 12 nucleotides align to TRBD1. J was trimmed by 5 bases and V by 5 bases; bases with no gene match: 3. The CDR3 loop spans 14 amino acids. Germline V gene sequence: CDR1 SNHLY, CDR2 FYNNEI. The DNA for the CDR3 is TGTGCCAGCAGTCTGGGACAGGGGGCGTATGGCTACACCTTC. Translation: CASSLGQGAYGYTF.

The CDR3 here is CASSQLDLAGLAEAFF. CDR3 DNA: TGCGCCAGCAGTCAATTAGACCTCGCGGGGCTCGCTGAAGCTTTCTTT. V gene TRBV23-1 combines with J gene TRBJ1-1, with a weak D call TRBD1 (5 bases). TRBV23-1 is classed as an ORF, of uncertain function. Trimming pared 1 base from V and 6 bases from J, leaving 18 bases between. CDR3 size: 16 residues.

This chain links TRBV7-2 with TRBJ1-6, with 7 bases that match TRBD1. From germline, CDR1 is SGHTA and CDR2 FQGNSA. V dropped 1 base and J dropped 14; count of bases not matched to a gene: 14. This CDR3 region has 16 residues. CDR3 sequence reads: CASSLGGGPRVVTLHF. CDR3 DNA: TGTGCCAGCAGCTTAGGAGGGGGCCCCAGGGTTGTAACCCTCCACTTT.

The genes are TRBV29-1 and TRBJ1-2, with TRBD1 matching 8 bases. V dropped 5 bases and J dropped 7; count of bases not matched to a gene: 12. This CDR3 contains 14 residues. Germline CDR1 and CDR2: SQVTM and ANQGSEA. CDR3 bases: TGCAGCGTTTACGAGGACAGGGACGAAAGTGGCTACACCTTC. Amino acid sequence: CSVYEDRDESGYTF.

The chain recombines TRBV27 with TRBJ2-7; D perhaps matches TRBD2 (5 bases). V was cut by 3 bases and J by 5 bases, with 17 bases left in between. The CDR3 sequence is 15 residues long. Germline CDR1 is MNHEY and CDR2 is SMNVEV (reference sequence). This CDR3 is CASSFLGSPPDEQYF. CDR3 coding DNA: TGTGCCAGCAGTTTTTTGGGGAGTCCCCCGGACGAGCAGTACTTC.

DNA for the CDR3: TGTGCCAGCAGCCTCAACAGGGTTTTAGGCGTAATTGAGACCCAGTACTTC. This sequence encodes CASSLNRVLGVIETQYF. The J gene is TRBJ2-5, the V gene TRBV7-9, with D possibly matching TRBD1 (6 bases). The V gene's germline CDR1 is SEHNR and CDR2 FQNEAQ (reference sequence). The CDR3 contains 17 residues. V dropped 5 bases and J dropped 5 bases, with 24 bases sitting between them.

This chain connects TRBV28 to TRBJ2-4, with 9 bases that match TRBD2. The CDR3 contains 15 residues. In germline, CDR1 is MDHEN, CDR2 SYDVKM. V shed 6 bases and J 2 bases; nucleotides not matched to a gene: 5. CDR3 sequence: CASRPAGGSKNIQYF. DNA of the CDR3: TGTGCCAGCAGGCCAGCGGGAGGCTCCAAAAACATTCAGTACTTC.